Presented here are 7 T cell receptor beta chains from one specimen sequenced in a study of human T cells and chemical hapten exposure. Indicated time point: patch test 1, 2 weeks after DPC sensitization. The treatment denotes: therapeutic diphenylcyclopropenone sensitization with weekly scalp DPC. TCRdb analysed the RACE reads with MiXCR anew, one entry per CDR3 protein. Of tens of thousands of distinct CDR3 sequences detected, 9.8% appear once; the ten largest clones hold approximately 3%. Sequences were derived from whole blood, sampled in connection with sensitization to the hapten diphenylcyclopropenone (DPC). These receptors were taken from a woman in her forties with alopecia areata. Some clones in this sample may be carry-over from other donors' samples.

This clonotype was seen ten or more times. The gene calls are TRBV4-3 and TRBJ1-2; 9 bases align to TRBD1. The V segment lost 0 bases and the J segment 0 bases; nucleotides outside the gene matches: 17. This CDR3 contains 21 residues. Germline CDR1 reads LGHNA; CDR2 reads YSLEER. Written as DNA, the CDR3 is TGCGCCAGCAGCCAAGATTGGACAGGGGAGCTAGAGGGATGGGCTAACTATGGCTACACCTTC. Translating it yields CASSQDWTGELEGWANYGYTF.

The rearrangement links TRBV29-1 to TRBJ2-7, with TRBD1 matching over 7 bases. Germline V CDR1 and CDR2: SQVTM, ANQGSEA. Trimming removed 6 bases from V and 1 base from J; junction bases left unmatched: 18. The CDR3 has 17 residues. DNA of the CDR3: TGCAGCGTCGCATCCCGCCCGGCCGGGACAGAGTCCTACGAGCAGTACTTC. As protein: CSVASRPAGTESYEQYF.

The table lists this clonotype with many counts. This chain links TRBV15 with TRBJ2-4; no definite D call. CDR1 is LNHNV, CDR2 YYDKDF, per germline (reference sequence). There are 12 residues in the CDR3. V lost 0 bases and J lost 6, with 3 bases in between. This CDR3 reads CATSRDLNIQYF. Here the CDR3 DNA reads TGTGCCACCAGCAGAGATCTAAACATTCAGTACTTC.

This clonotype was counted many times. CDR3 amino acids: CASSSIWESDYGYTF. The CDR3 coding sequence is TGTGCCAGCAGTTCCATTTGGGAGTCGGACTATGGCTACACCTTC. This chain uses TRBV27 with TRBJ1-2; the D is unclear. Trimming left V 4 bases short and J 3 bases short, with 15 bases between. The germline V gene has CDR1 MNHEY and CDR2 SMNVEV (reference sequence). This CDR3 is 15 amino acids long.

V is TRBV20-1 and J is TRBJ2-1; perhaps TRBD1 as D (6 bases). Trimming shortened V by 2 bases and J by 0 bases, and 17 bases separated the two germline ends. There are 17 residues in the CDR3. Per the germline V gene, CDR1 is DFQATT and CDR2 is SNEGSKA (reference sequence). This chain's CDR3 is CSARSSTGHSSYNEQFF. The DNA of the CDR3 is TGCAGTGCTAGAAGCTCGACAGGCCACTCCTCCTACAATGAGCAGTTCTTC.

This chain joins TRBV10-3 and TRBJ1-2; no clear D. This CDR3 region has 13 residues. Germline V gene lookup returns CDR1 ENHRY and CDR2 SYGVKD. The germline V and J ends were trimmed by 4 bases and 0 bases, with 6 bases remaining between them. This CDR3 is CAISGGSNYGYTF. CDR3 nucleotide sequence: TGTGCCATCAGTGGGGGATCTAACTATGGCTACACCTTC.

The chain has TRBV2 and TRBJ2-1; 12 bases line up with TRBD2. Germline CDR1 is SNHLY and CDR2 is FYNNEI. After removal of 8 bases from V and 6 bases from J, the junction contained 5 bases not matched to a gene. The CDR3 runs to 14 residues. This CDR3 is CASLLAGGLNEQFF. CDR3 bases: TGTGCCAGCCTACTAGCGGGGGGCCTCAATGAGCAGTTCTTC. Complete variable domain (other parts from reference TRBV2 and TRBJ2-1): EPEVTQTPSHQVTQMGQEVILRCVPISNHLYFYWYRQILGQKVEFLVSFYNNEISEKSEIFDDQFSVERPDGSNFTLKIRSTKLEDSAMYFCASLLAGGLNEQFFGPGTRLTVL.